The sequence of this TCR beta chain was determined in a study of blood T cell repertoires in COVID-19 (dated by TCRdb to the early 2020s). General notes on the study: Samples covering the acute and convalescent phases of COVID-19 were provided by collaborators in the United States, Italy and Spain. The prospective study material was composed of cDNA or gDNA derived from T cells, B-cell-depleted T cells, or PBMCs. Subjects who had been exposed to COVID-19, were actively infected with it, or had recovered from it provided the deeply sampled blood TCRbeta repertoires that made up the dataset. The repertoires were released in a freely available public database meant as a resource for research on the immune response to SARS-CoV-2. The samples were drawn from the first 160 participants of the ongoing ImmuneRACE study and from roughly 1,300 subjects provided by 6 global collaborators. The sample metadata nearly always contained a de-identified subject ID, COVID-19 status, age in years and sex. Where available, HLA class I and class II types were taken from metadata supplied by the sample provider and were not determined by assay-based typing.

TCRbeta CDR3 regions were amplified from genomic DNA using the immunoSEQ Assay, a bias-controlled multiplex PCR. In the source study's methods: Within the assay, amplification of reference gene primers was used to estimate how many nucleated cells each sample contained. To quantify the absolute abundance of each unique TCRbeta CDR3 rearrangement, sequence reads were collapsed and filtered. For each sample, productive Simpson clonality was calculated by taking the square root of Simpson's diversity index across productive rearrangements. TCRdb holds this immuneACCESS table with in-frame rearrangements only. Some clones are missing; in checked studies, unresolved V genes explain under half, and the rest has no known cause. The V and J calls and clone size were taken over from that table, and D and trimming were inferred from the DNA. This sample gives some 220,000 clones in total; approximately 80% of them show up just once. The ten largest make up around a sixth of the sample.

Each collaborating institution followed its own protocols to collect whole blood in K2EDTA tubes. For TCRbeta analysis, collaborators shipped samples in one of three forms: frozen whole blood, isolated PBMCs, or DNA extracted from either of those sample types. Measured from the cysteine to the phenylalanine, the CDR3 is 19 residues long. The retained sequence is limited to the CDR3, 57 bases, with the frame set at the first base. The germline V end is reduced by 5 bases and the J end by 5 bases; junction bases left unmatched: 18. CDR1 and CDR2, per the germline V gene (reference sequence), are SGHNT and YYREEE. This clone was seen more than once but under ten times. The target of this receptor is not known. There are no base qualities to consult, and no much larger clone falls within one base. What the research found in general, with its limitations: The amount of clinical and demographic metadata varied by source and participant and was provided uncurated.

The origin of this receptor is an elderly woman with active or convalescent COVID-19. Material for sequencing was peripheral blood. Recombination linked TRBV5-4 to TRBJ2-2; 10 middle bases align to TRBD2. The CDR3 in this case is CASSPAGMVAGGGTGELFF. In nucleotides, the sequence is TGTGCCAGCAGTCCAGCCGGGATGGTAGCGGGAGGAGGGACCGGGGAGCTGTTTTTT.